A selection of T cell receptor beta chains follows, all from one sample in a study of blood T cell repertoires in COVID-19. The data were produced by immunoSEQ multiplex PCR, yet TCRdb's version contains in-frame clones alone and is incomplete. The profile shows about 170,000 clones, 89% of them singletons. Sample: PBMCs or T cells enriched from blood (not recorded which). The receptor set was obtained from a woman aged 18-29 years who had recovered from COVID-19. CDR3s leave out the opening cysteine and the closing phenylalanine or tryptophan. Fields, in order: V gene, D gene, CDR3 protein. The D gene is left open where the match is weak.

TRBV5-5,.,ASSDDTLSYEQY
TRBV30,.,AWRGRRVTEAF
TRBV28,.,ASSFPSPDSSANTGELF
TRBV2,.,ATGRVRETQY
TRBV27,.,ASSSRGSAQPQH
TRBV4-2,TRBD1,ASSQDLRDRGSYNEQF
TRBV9,TRBD2,ASSALAGDNNEQF
TRBV6-6,TRBD1,ASTLTGGQPQH
TRBV12-5,TRBD1,ASGDRVSDTQY
TRBV19,TRBD1,ASSIGTGGIEAF
TRBV7-6,.,ASSFSLYNEQF
TRBV28,TRBD1,ASSYRGLVYNEQF
TRBV27,TRBD2,ASSPVAGEENEQF
TRBV7-3,TRBD1,ASSLTGTGVHEQY
TRBV29-1,TRBD2,SVDGGYTGELF
TRBV29-1,.,SAVRGASGAGELF
TRBV28,TRBD1,ASQGATEAF
TRBV5-8,TRBD1,ASSLTYGQGETQY
TRBV6-5,.,ASSYGSRVPQY
TRBV30,.,AWSGGNEQF
TRBV19,TRBD2,ASSNDQREVLNEQF
TRBV15,TRBD2,ATSRSGDPYNEQF
TRBV15,.,ATSRDYRNTGELF
TRBV6-6,.,ASSFYGDTGELF
TRBV6-5,TRBD2,ASRGLAGTYEQY
TRBV28,.,ASSFSRVDTQY
TRBV27,.,ASSKGGHINNSPLH
TRBV25-1,TRBD2,ASSPPGSGSYEQY
TRBV7-9,TRBD1,ASRGKVDRGHEKLF
TRBV5-1,TRBD2,ASSLFRSSGILGNEQF
TRBV27,TRBD1,ASRLTGAGIYEQY
TRBV28,.,ASSLFSGGANYGYT
TRBV7-8,TRBD1,ASSLVGQGASNQPQH
TRBV2,TRBD2,ASSGLAGKETQY
TRBV25-1,.,ASRTVADTQY
TRBV3-1/TRBV3-2,TRBD2,ASSQTSGFGDEQY
TRBV28,.,ASKDRNGAQPQH
TRBV7-9,.,ASSLAGAGALLGELF
TRBV7-2,.,ASSLDGGGMKTQY
TRBV27,.,ASSPTDPTHYEQY